This TCR beta chain was identified in a study of beta chain features in type 1 diabetes. Study-wide findings and caveats: Compared to healthy donors, patients appeared to have naive, central memory and Treg TCRB repertoires that were more alike. Moderate but significant shortening of TCRB CDR3s was recorded in all four CD4+ subsets from Type 1 diabetes patients.

The germline CDR1 and CDR2 sequences are MNHEY and SVGAGI. V shed 3 bases and J shed 7 bases, with 19 bases lying between them. The CDR3 has 16 amino acids. The whole isolated RNA underwent reverse transcription, so sequencing captured expressed TCRB transcripts. The table came from immunoSEQ multiplex PCR; TCRdb's copy has only in-frame clones and leaves some out. The sample has some 350,000 clones, roughly 12% seen once. Only a few counts were recorded for this clone. Its antigen remains unknown. The TCR sequence derives from a woman aged 18-35 years with type 1 diabetes. The chain has TRBV6-5 and TRBJ2-1; D may be TRBD2 (5 bases). Source material: naive CD4+ T cells from blood. In nucleotides, the CDR3 is TGTGCCAGCAGTTATACCGGCGGGTGGCCACAGAATGAGCAGTTCTTC. Protein sequence: CASSYTGGWPQNEQFF.